This TCR beta chain originates from a study of cytomegalovirus exposure and HLA in healthy donors. About the research overall: A prior analysis found 95 million to 140 million unique TCR beta sequences from approximately 190 million T cells.

Study-level points and caveats: In a later analysis, 17,000 or so TCR beta sequences were associated with HLA alleles at 0.05 false discovery rate. Certain indistinguishable V segments, among them TRBV6-2 and TRBV6-3, were excluded. Despite most TCR sequences being rare, some public TCRs occurred in many donors.

V gave up 1 base and J gave up 3 bases, with 16 bases separating them. This CDR3 has 16 amino acids. CDR1 is GTSNPN and CDR2 is SVGIG in the germline V gene (reference sequence). Both 60 Vbeta primers and 13 Jbeta primers went into the PCR. Sequenced by immunoSEQ multiplex PCR; TCRdb stores in-frame clones only, minus some. The sample records 130,000 or so clones, 77% being singletons. In regard to this clone: Its matching antigen is unknown.

This chain connects TRBV30 to TRBJ1-3, with a tentative D call TRBD1 (6 bases). This TCR came from a man younger than 30 in good health and CMV-seropositive. The sample consisted of PBMCs. CDR3 DNA sequence: TGTGCCTGGAGTGACCCCGCCGCAGGGGTTGGAAACACCATATATTTT. This translates into CAWSDPAAGVGNTIYF.